Each of the 31 T cell receptor beta chains below was sequenced from the same sample in a study of T cells in localized non-small cell lung cancer. TCRdb's table, derived via immunoSEQ multiplex PCR, lists solely in-frame clones and lacks some. The repertoire has approximately 11,000 clones, roughly 80% of them found once; the top ten carry around 19%. Material: peripheral blood mononuclear cells, obtained before any cancer treatment. All receptors come from a female donor at least 60 years old with stage II lung adenocarcinoma.

This clone appeared a few times. The chain is built from TRBV7-3 and TRBJ2-1, with D possibly being TRBD1 (7 bases). The germline gives CDR1 SGHTA, CDR2 FQGTGA. The CDR3 has 15 residues. V was cut by 5 bases and J by 4 bases, with 15 bases left in between. CDR3: CASSPGQAGYNEQFF. In nucleotides, the CDR3 is TGTGCCAGCAGCCCAGGACAGGCGGGATACAATGAGCAGTTCTTC.

This chain uses TRBV5-1 with TRBJ1-1, with D unclear. The germline CDR1 and CDR2 sequences are SGHRS and YFSETQ. The CDR3 loop spans 15 amino acids. V was pared by 0 bases and J by 3 bases, with 12 bases between. Written as DNA, the CDR3 is TGCGCCAGCAGCTTGGTGGGTCACGGGGACACTGAAGCTTTCTTT. It yields the protein CASSLVGHGDTEAFF.

The chain joins TRBV19 to TRBJ1-3; D call uncertain. Trimming left V 4 bases short and J 0 bases short, with 7 bases between. Germline-derived CDR1 and CDR2 are LNHDA and SQIVND (reference sequence). There are 14 residues in the CDR3. The CDR3 protein is CASSRGISGNTIYF. The CDR3 DNA reads as TGTGCCAGTAGTAGAGGTATCTCTGGAAACACCATATATTTT.

V is TRBV5-1 and J is TRBJ2-1; D is unclear. The CDR3 runs 14 residues. Germline-derived CDR1 and CDR2 are SGHRS and YFSETQ. The germline V and J ends were trimmed by 2 bases and 3 bases, with 9 bases remaining between them. The CDR3 sequence: CASSFLTGYNEQFF. The CDR3 DNA follows: TGCGCCAGCAGCTTTTTAACGGGCTACAATGAGCAGTTCTTC.

Only a few counts were recorded for this clone. J is TRBJ2-1 and V is TRBV15; TRBD1 matches at 11 bases. The V segment lost 4 bases and the J segment 8 bases; nucleotides outside the gene matches: 4. The CDR3 runs 14 residues. CDR1 is LNHNV, CDR2 YYDKDF, per germline (reference sequence). The CDR3 spells CATSIRTGGYEQFF. For the CDR3, the DNA is TGTGCCACCAGCATTCGGACAGGGGGCTATGAGCAGTTCTTC.

The chain links TRBV28 to TRBJ1-1; D call uncertain. This CDR3 is 15 amino acids long. The V end lost 3 bases, the J end lost 8 bases, and 19 bases lay between the germline ends. Germline assignment: CDR1 MDHEN and CDR2 SYDVKM. DNA for the CDR3: TGTGCCAGCAGTTTTCTCCTGGGGAACATAGTGGAAGCTTTCTTT. Amino acid sequence: CASSFLLGNIVEAFF.

V and J are TRBV2 and TRBJ1-5; maybe TRBD1 (5 bases). Trimming took off 4 bases at V and 2 bases at J, with 12 bases between the two ends. CDR1 SNHLY and CDR2 FYNNEI come from the germline V gene. This CDR3 is 15 amino acids long. Here the CDR3 reads CASSGRGSGNQPQHF. The CDR3 nucleotides are TGTGCCAGCAGTGGAAGGGGCTCTGGCAATCAGCCCCAGCATTTT.

V is TRBV6-1 and J is TRBJ2-3, with TRBD2 matching 9 bases. The CDR3 sequence is 14 residues long. The V gene's germline CDR1 is MNHNS and CDR2 SASEGT. Trimming at V came to 8 bases and at J to 1 base, leaving 4 bases not matched to a gene. The CDR3 sequence is CASRERGGTDTQYF. Here the CDR3 DNA reads TGTGCCAGCCGGGAGCGGGGGGGCACAGATACGCAGTATTTT.

The gene calls are TRBV13 and TRBJ2-7, with unresolved D. Germline V CDR1 and CDR2: PRHDT, FYEKMQ (reference sequence). V lost 2 bases and J lost 0, with 11 bases in between. This CDR3 comprises 15 residues. CDR3 region: CASSLRALSSYEQYF. For the CDR3, the DNA is TGTGCCAGCAGCTTAAGGGCTCTCAGCTCCTACGAGCAGTACTTC.

The V gene is TRBV5-1, the J gene TRBJ1-2, with D possibly being TRBD1 (5 bases). V was clipped by 4 bases and J by 4 bases, with 14 bases between them. Germline V gene data show CDR1 as SGHRS and CDR2 as YFSETQ. There are 14 residues in the CDR3. CDR3 residues: CASSPEAGSYGYTF. The CDR3 coding sequence is TGCGCCAGCAGCCCGGAGGCAGGGTCCTATGGCTACACCTTC. Complete variable domain (other parts from reference TRBV5-1 and TRBJ1-2): KAGVTQTPRYLIKTRGQQVTLSCSPISGHRSVSWYQQTPGQGLQFLFEYFSETQRNKGNFPGRFSGRQFSNSRSEMNVSTLELGDSALYLCASSPEAGSYGYTFGSGTRLTVV.

The chain has TRBV6-1 and TRBJ2-7, with D possibly matching TRBD1 (5 bases). Germline values: CDR1 MNHNS, CDR2 SASEGT. The CDR3 spans 14 residues. Trimming pared 8 bases from V and 3 bases from J, leaving 17 bases between. Written as DNA, the CDR3 is TGTGCCAGCGAGAAGTCGATAGGGGACTACGAGCAGTACTTC. Its translation: CASEKSIGDYEQYF.

The CDR3 loop reads CASSIGQAGSPLHF. The CDR3 bases are TGTGCCAGCAGCATTGGACAGGCAGGTTCACCCCTCCACTTT. The chain recombines TRBV6-5 with TRBJ1-6, with 7 bases fitting TRBD1. Trimming took 6 bases from V and 9 from J; bases not matched to a gene: 8. Germline lookup yields CDR1 MNHEY and CDR2 SVGAGI. The CDR3 length is 14 residues.

The V call is TRBV6-6, the J call TRBJ1-3; unclear D gene. The V gene's germline CDR1 is MNHNY and CDR2 SVGAGI (reference sequence). The length of the CDR3 is 14 residues. Trimming removed 11 bases at V and 2 bases at J, with 16 bases between. CDR3 DNA sequence: TGTGCCGTGGGTTCGTCAGCAACTGGAAACACCATATATTTT. This encodes CAVGSSATGNTIYF.

The V call is TRBV28, the J call TRBJ2-5, with 7 positions matching TRBD2. V lost 4 bases and J lost 0; bases outside the gene matches: 2. CDR3 length: 14 residues. The germline gives CDR1 MDHEN, CDR2 SYDVKM. The CDR3, as DNA: TGTGCCAGCAGTTCCGCGGGGGACCAAGAGACCCAGTACTTC. Amino acids: CASSSAGDQETQYF.

The CDR3 loop is CASSFGITYNEQFF. The CDR3 bases are TGTGCCAGCAGTTTCGGGATAACATACAATGAGCAGTTCTTC. The chain combines TRBV27 with TRBJ2-1, with D possibly TRBD2 on 5 matching bases. Looked up from germline, CDR1 is MNHEY and CDR2 is SMNVEV (reference sequence). CDR3 size: 14 residues. V lost 3 bases to trimming and J lost 4 bases, with 10 bases between them.

The rearrangement joins TRBV4-3 to TRBJ1-2; D call uncertain. Germline V gene sequence: CDR1 LGHNA, CDR2 YSLEER. The CDR3 length is 17 residues. V shed 5 bases and J shed 5 bases, with 24 bases lying between them. The CDR3 DNA sequence: TGCGCCAGCAGCGCAAGGGTTGTATCGGAGGACCTATATGGCTACACCTTC. Translated, it gives CASSARVVSEDLYGYTF.

The CDR3 region has the DNA TGTGCCAGCAGCTTGCGGCTGGCCCCTGGAAACACCATATATTTT. Translating gives CASSLRLAPGNTIYF. The rearrangement uses TRBV5-5 and TRBJ1-3; no clear D gene. Germline V gives CDR1 SGHKS, CDR2 YYEKEE (reference sequence). Trimming took 1 base from V and 2 from J, leaving 10 bases between them. The CDR3 sequence is 15 residues long.

CDR3 DNA sequence: TGCGCCAGCAGCCAACTACAATTCTACGAGCAGTACTTC. Amino acids: CASSQLQFYEQYF. This sequence joins TRBV4-1 and TRBJ2-7; D gene uncertain. V gave up 2 bases and J gave up 3 bases, with 8 bases separating them. The CDR3 loop spans 13 amino acids. Germline V gene sequence: CDR1 MGHRA, CDR2 YSYEKL.

The table lists this clone with a few counts. The chain uses TRBV4-1 and TRBJ1-4; no clear D. The germline V gene encodes CDR1 MGHRA and CDR2 YSYEKL. The CDR3 contains 14 residues. The V end lost 1 base, the J end lost 7 bases, and 10 bases lay between the germline ends. The CDR3 protein is CASSQAILTEKLFF. CDR3 in DNA: TGCGCCAGCAGCCAAGCCATCCTGACTGAAAAACTGTTTTTT.

J is TRBJ2-2 and V is TRBV4-2; TRBD1 aligns across 9 bases. The CDR3 sequence is 16 residues long. The junction had 0 bases not matched to a gene; V was cut back by 1 base and J by 0 bases. CDR1 is LGHNA and CDR2 is YNFKEQ in the germline V gene. CDR3 sequence (DNA): TGTGCCAGCAGCCAAGGACAGGGGGCGAACACCGGGGAGCTGTTTTTT. It codes for CASSQGQGANTGELFF.

The V and J genes are TRBV6-5 and TRBJ1-2; D unclear. Trimming removed 4 bases at V and 8 bases at J, with 17 bases between. Germline loops: CDR1 MNHEY, CDR2 SVGAGI. The CDR3 is made up of 14 amino acids. The CDR3 coding sequence is TGTGCCAGCAGTTCCCTGGCTCGGGGAGGAGGCTACACCTTC. Its protein product is CASSSLARGGGYTF.

The chain has TRBV2 and TRBJ1-4, with a tentative D call TRBD1 (5 bases). The V end was cut by 4 bases, the J end by 15 bases, with 15 bases between. This CDR3 contains 12 residues. Per germline, CDR1 SNHLY and CDR2 FYNNEI. CDR3 DNA sequence: TGTGCCAGCAGTGCCGCAGGACTGGGGGTGTTTTTT. It encodes CASSAAGLGVFF.

This chain links TRBV5-4 with TRBJ1-2, with D maybe TRBD1 (6 bases). Trimming left V 0 bases short and J 7 bases short, with 10 bases between. Germline V gives CDR1 SGHNT, CDR2 YYREEE (reference sequence). The CDR3 is made up of 13 amino acids. Here the CDR3 reads CASSLDGGRGYTF. The CDR3 DNA reads TGTGCCAGCAGCTTGGATGGGGGCCGTGGCTACACCTTC.

The chain joins TRBV5-6 to TRBJ1-2, with unresolved D. V shed 0 bases and J shed 5 bases, with 11 bases lying between them. Germline V gene lookup returns CDR1 SGHDT and CDR2 YYEEEE. The CDR3 is 14 residues long. CDR3: CASSLGRNVYGYTF. The CDR3 DNA reads as TGTGCCAGCAGCTTGGGACGGAATGTTTATGGCTACACCTTC.

This clone came up once. The rearrangement links TRBV6-6 to TRBJ2-5; TRBD2 aligns across 8 bases. Trimming took 3 bases from V and 4 from J; bases not matched to a gene: 4. The length of the CDR3 is 14 residues. Germline V gene sequence: CDR1 MNHNY, CDR2 SVGAGI (reference sequence). The CDR3 DNA is TGTGCCAGCAGTTATGGGACTAGTGGAGAGACCCAGTACTTC. Translation: CASSYGTSGETQYF.

In its sample, this clone was seen a few times. This chain connects TRBV7-2 to TRBJ2-3; TRBD1 aligns across 9 bases. The CDR3 covers 15 residues. CDR1 SGHTA and CDR2 FQGNSA come from the germline V gene. J gave up 6 bases and V 2 bases, and 6 bases lay outside the gene matches. The chain's CDR3 is CASSLSTGGRDTQYF. CDR3 sequence (DNA): TGTGCCAGCAGCTTATCGACAGGGGGTAGGGATACGCAGTATTTT.

The chain joins TRBV19 to TRBJ2-2; 9 nucleotides match TRBD1. V lost 6 bases and J lost 4; bases outside the gene matches: 9. Germline V gene lookup returns CDR1 LNHDA and CDR2 SQIVND (reference sequence). The CDR3 spans 16 residues. The CDR3 region has the DNA TGTGCCAGTAGACCGACCGGGGGACAGGGCACCGGGGAGCTGTTTTTT. This gives the protein CASRPTGGQGTGELFF. Filled out from reference TRBV19 and TRBJ2-2, the complete variable domain reads DGGITQSPKYLFRKEGQNVTLSCEQNLNHDAMYWYRQDPGQGLRLIYYSQIVNDFQKGDIAEGYSVSREKKESFPLTVTSAQKNPTAFYLCASRPTGGQGTGELFFGEGSRLTVL.

The rearrangement links TRBV7-2 to TRBJ2-1; D gene unclear. Looked up from germline, CDR1 is SGHTA and CDR2 is FQGNSA. Trimming pared 5 bases from V and 3 bases from J, leaving 2 bases between. The CDR3 contains 11 residues. The CDR3 spells CASSNYNEQFF. In nucleotides, the CDR3 is TGTGCCAGCAGCAACTACAATGAGCAGTTCTTC. Drawing the rest from reference TRBV7-2 and TRBJ2-1, the complete variable domain is GAGVSQSPSNKVTEKGKDVELRCDPISGHTALYWYRQSLGQGLEFLIYFQGNSAPDKSGLPSDRFSAERTGGSVSTLTIQRTQQEDSAVYLCASSNYNEQFFGPGTRLTVL.

This clone was detected a few times. CDR3 region: CASSLAEGSGNTIYF. DNA for the CDR3: TGTGCCAGCAGCTTAGCTGAGGGTTCTGGAAACACCATATATTTT. The rearrangement joins TRBV7-9 to TRBJ1-3, with unresolved D. Trimming took off 0 bases at V and 1 base at J, with 7 bases between the two ends. The CDR3 runs 15 residues. CDR1 is SEHNR, CDR2 FQNEAQ, per germline (reference sequence).

Concerning this clone: A junction end diverges from the germline sequence, so it may reflect a read error. The same CDR3 can be traced to other DNA sequences in this sample. The rearrangement joins TRBV5-4 to TRBJ1-1, with TRBD1 identical over 9 bases. This CDR3 spans 15 amino acids. Germline V gene lookup returns CDR1 SGHNT and CDR2 YYREEE (reference sequence). In nucleotides, the CDR3 is TGCGCCAGCAGCCGTACAGGGGGCTGGGACACTGAAGCTTTCTTT. Translation gives CASSRTGGWDTEAFF.

This chain connects TRBV7-2 to TRBJ1-5; D uncertain. The CDR3 totals 13 residues. V lost 5 bases and J 6 bases, leaving 11 bases between the germline ends. The germline CDR1 and CDR2 sequences are SGHTA and FQGNSA. CDR3 sequence (DNA): TGTGCCAGCAGCACGACTCCGGGTCAGCCCCAGCATTTT. Translating it yields CASSTTPGQPQHF.